This is a list of T cell receptor beta chains from one sample in a study of vaccination effects on CD4 cells after COVID-19. Their specific antigens are unknown. This table comes from immunoSEQ multiplex PCR, and its TCRdb copy is limited to in-frame clones, with some not included. The data hold 35,000 to 50,000 clones, with about two thirds observed a single time. The specimen comprised CD4+ T cells from PBMCs cultured with HCoV-OC43 spike peptides, sampled before COVID-19 vaccination. These receptor sequences come from a human donor who received a COVID-19 vaccine. The CDR3 runs from the conserved cysteine through the conserved F or W. A D gene is named only where the DNA matches it firmly. Clone size appears in some rows only: once, few, many, or a class for an expanded clone.

abundance,v_gene,j_gene,d_gene,CDR3aa,CDR3nt
NA,TRBV7-8,TRBJ2-7,TRBD2,CASSLAPGLAGAYEQYF,TGTGCCAGCAGCTTAGCCCCGGGACTAGCGGGAGCCTACGAGCAGTACTTC
once,TRBV5-1,TRBJ1-2,TRBD1,CASSLAGTVNYGYTF,TGCGCCAGCAGCTTGGCTGGGACAGTAAACTATGGCTACACCTTC
NA,TRBV18,TRBJ1-4,TRBD1,CASSPGTGGEKLFF,TGTGCCAGCTCACCCGGGACAGGGGGTGAAAAACTGTTTTTT
NA,TRBV15,TRBJ1-5,NA,CATSRDMGAQHF,TGTGCCACCAGCAGAGATATGGGTGCCCAGCATTTT
NA,TRBV6-2/TRBV6-3,TRBJ2-1,NA,CASSYGTDKIEQFF,TGTGCCAGCAGTTACGGGACTGACAAAATTGAGCAGTTCTTC
NA,TRBV2,TRBJ1-4,NA,CASSEEVEKLFF,TGTGCCAGCAGTGAAGAAGTGGAAAAACTGTTTTTT
once,TRBV18,TRBJ1-5,NA,CASSPAGGNQPQHF,TGTGCCAGCTCACCAGCCGGGGGCAATCAGCCCCAGCATTTT
NA,TRBV28,TRBJ2-7,TRBD1,CASSTTGGINLYEQYF,TGTGCCAGCAGTACGACAGGGGGCATTAATCTCTACGAGCAGTACTTC
NA,TRBV28,TRBJ2-7,NA,CASSSSRRGPARYEQYF,TGTGCCAGCAGTTCGAGTCGAAGAGGTCCTGCCCGCTACGAGCAGTACTTC
NA,TRBV4-1,TRBJ1-2,NA,CASIEAKGGLYGYTF,TGCGCCAGCATAGAGGCCAAGGGGGGCCTCTATGGCTACACCTTC
NA,TRBV30,TRBJ1-6,NA,CAWSSGPWGSPLHF,TGTGCCTGGAGTTCTGGACCCTGGGGTTCACCCCTCCACTTT
NA,TRBV5-8,TRBJ2-3,NA,CASSFGRSAGYF,TGTGCCAGCAGCTTTGGAAGGTCCGCAGGGTATTTT
NA,TRBV11-2,TRBJ1-1,NA,CASSLRGREAFF,TGTGCCAGCAGCTTACGTGGCAGGGAGGCTTTCTTT
NA,TRBV19,TRBJ2-2,NA,CASHRLAGSGTGELFF,TGTGCCAGCCATCGCTTGGCGGGCTCAGGCACCGGGGAGCTGTTTTTT
NA,TRBV5-5,TRBJ2-1,TRBD1,CASSLLGQGYNEQFF,TGTGCCAGCAGCTTGCTGGGACAGGGCTACAATGAGCAGTTCTTC
NA,TRBV5-6,TRBJ1-2,NA,CASSLGPAYYGYTF,TGTGCCAGCAGCTTGGGCCCAGCGTACTATGGCTACACCTTC
NA,TRBV7-3,TRBJ2-1,TRBD1,CASSLDRGPGNEQFF,TGTGCCAGCAGCCTCGACAGGGGGCCGGGAAATGAGCAGTTCTTC
NA,TRBV18,TRBJ2-3,NA,CASSEDYIFTDTQYF,TGTGCCAGCTCGGAGGACTACATTTTCACAGATACGCAGTATTTT
NA,TRBV29-1,TRBJ2-7,NA,CSVGGTVIYEQYF,TGCAGCGTTGGAGGGACTGTCATTTACGAGCAGTACTTC
NA,TRBV27,TRBJ1-5,TRBD1,CASSQGTGRQPQHF,TGTGCCAGCAGTCAGGGGACAGGGAGACAGCCCCAGCATTTT
NA,TRBV9,TRBJ2-3,TRBD2,CASTPTSGGTTDTQYF,TGTGCCAGCACCCCGACTAGCGGGGGGACCACAGATACGCAGTATTTT
NA,TRBV2,TRBJ2-3,NA,CASRSDSHTQYF,TGTGCCAGCAGATCGGACTCACATACGCAGTATTTT
NA,TRBV14,TRBJ1-2,NA,CASSQGRYANYGYTF,TGTGCCAGCAGCCAAGGAAGATACGCTAACTATGGCTACACCTTC
NA,TRBV5-1,TRBJ1-4,NA,CASSLTPGSGEKLFF,TGCGCCAGCAGCCTTACTCCAGGGTCTGGAGAAAAACTGTTTTTT
NA,TRBV29-1,TRBJ1-1,NA,CSVVGGTAFF,TGCAGCGTTGTGGGAGGGACCGCTTTCTTT
NA,TRBV13,TRBJ2-1,TRBD1,CASSPGTGKGRNEQFF,TGTGCCAGCAGCCCCGGGACAGGTAAGGGGAGGAATGAGCAGTTCTTC
once,TRBV5-1,TRBJ2-5,NA,CASSTQGSIETQYF,TGCGCCAGCAGCACCCAGGGGAGTATAGAGACCCAGTACTTC
NA,TRBV2,TRBJ2-4,TRBD1,CASSEVGSGGAKNIQYF,TGTGCCAGCAGTGAGGTGGGGTCAGGGGGTGCCAAAAACATTCAGTACTTC
NA,TRBV4-1,TRBJ2-6,NA,CASSLTGANVLTF,TGCGCCAGCAGCCTCACTGGGGCCAACGTCCTGACTTTC
few,TRBV7-2,TRBJ1-2,TRBD1,CASSLGVWDRSYGYTF,TGTGCCAGCAGCTTAGGGGTCTGGGACAGATCCTATGGCTACACCTTC
NA,TRBV2,TRBJ2-2,NA,CASRPRGVTGELFF,TGTGCCAGCAGACCTAGGGGGGTGACCGGGGAGCTGTTTTTT
NA,TRBV3-1/TRBV3-2,TRBJ2-7,NA,CASSQLKTYEQYF,TGTGCCAGCAGCCAATTGAAAACGTACGAGCAGTACTTC
NA,TRBV5-6,TRBJ2-1,NA,CASSPTWGISAYNEQFF,TGTGCCAGCAGCCCCACTTGGGGCATATCGGCCTACAATGAGCAGTTCTTC
NA,TRBV7-2,TRBJ2-7,NA,CASSLTYEQYF,TGTGCCAGCAGCCTGACCTACGAGCAGTACTTC
NA,TRBV15,TRBJ1-4,TRBD1,CATSRFKGANEKLFF,TGTGCCACCAGCAGGTTCAAGGGGGCGAATGAAAAACTGTTTTTT
NA,TRBV5-1,TRBJ2-2,NA,CASSPRLGSGELFF,TGCGCCAGCAGCCCCCGACTAGGAAGCGGGGAGCTGTTTTTT
NA,TRBV3-1/TRBV3-2,TRBJ1-3,NA,CASSHTGRLSGNTIYF,TGTGCCAGCAGCCACACTGGGCGGCTATCTGGAAACACCATATATTTT
NA,TRBV19,TRBJ1-1,NA,CASSAPGGTEAFF,TGTGCCAGTAGTGCCCCGGGGGGGACTGAAGCTTTCTTT
NA,TRBV4-1,TRBJ1-2,TRBD1,CASNFDGKGAVRGYTF,TGCGCCAGCAACTTCGATGGCAAGGGGGCGGTAAGAGGCTACACCTTC
NA,TRBV6-5,TRBJ1-5,NA,CASSYSFGRADQPQHF,TGTGCCAGCAGTTACTCATTCGGCAGGGCCGATCAGCCCCAGCATTTT
NA,TRBV19,TRBJ2-4,TRBD2,CASSSGTSGGGNIQYF,TGTGCCAGTAGTTCCGGGACTAGCGGCGGGGGAAACATTCAGTACTTC
few,TRBV20-1,TRBJ2-3,TRBD2,CSASGLAGQNTDTQYF,TGCAGTGCTAGTGGACTAGCGGGGCAAAACACAGATACGCAGTATTTT
NA,TRBV5-1,TRBJ2-6,TRBD1,CASSLIGPGTGKGANVLTF,TGCGCCAGCAGCTTAATTGGACCCGGGACAGGGAAAGGGGCCAACGTCCTGACTTTC
NA,TRBV2,TRBJ2-5,NA,CASRPSRDSAETQYF,TGTGCCAGCAGACCTTCCCGGGACTCAGCAGAGACCCAGTACTTC
NA,TRBV18,TRBJ1-3,NA,CASSPYGSSGNTIYF,TGTGCCAGCTCACCTTACGGCAGCTCTGGAAACACCATATATTTT
NA,TRBV19,TRBJ2-7,TRBD1,CASSPTGRGEQYF,TGTGCCAGTAGTCCGACAGGGCGCGGCGAGCAGTACTTC
NA,TRBV4-3,TRBJ2-2,TRBD1,CASGQGAGNTGELFF,TGCGCCAGCGGACAGGGGGCGGGTAACACCGGGGAGCTGTTTTTT
NA,TRBV6-4,TRBJ1-1,NA,CASRARGTGEAFF,TGTGCCAGCCGAGCCCGGGGGACGGGGGAAGCTTTCTTT
NA,TRBV5-1,TRBJ1-5,NA,CASSPSLYDQPQHF,TGCGCCAGCAGCCCGAGTCTGTATGATCAGCCCCAGCATTTT
NA,TRBV5-5,TRBJ2-3,TRBD2,CASSLGGLASTDTQYF,TGTGCCAGCAGCTTGGGCGGACTAGCTAGCACAGATACGCAGTATTTT
NA,TRBV5-6,TRBJ1-2,TRBD1,CASSLDRGISSGYGYTF,TGTGCCAGCAGTTTGGACAGGGGGATCTCAAGTGGGTATGGCTACACCTTC
NA,TRBV11-2,TRBJ1-2,NA,CASSSVRDLYGYTF,TGTGCCAGCAGCTCCGTCAGGGACCTTTATGGCTACACCTTC
NA,TRBV6-2/TRBV6-3,TRBJ2-1,NA,CASSRDSRSPYNEQFF,TGTGCCAGCAGCAGGGACTCCCGGTCGCCTTACAATGAGCAGTTCTTC
few,TRBV3-1/TRBV3-2,TRBJ1-2,TRBD1,CASSQYRDREDYGYTF,TGTGCCAGCAGCCAATACCGGGACAGGGAGGACTATGGCTACACCTTC
few,TRBV27,TRBJ1-4,NA,CASSPSPPGFF,TGTGCCAGCAGTCCATCTCCCCCCGGGTTTTTT
NA,TRBV18,TRBJ2-3,NA,CASSRSDTSGQYF,TGTGCCAGCTCACGTTCGGACACCTCCGGGCAGTATTTT
few,TRBV4-1,TRBJ2-3,NA,CASSQVGDTQYF,TGCGCCAGCAGCCAAGTGGGAGATACGCAGTATTTT